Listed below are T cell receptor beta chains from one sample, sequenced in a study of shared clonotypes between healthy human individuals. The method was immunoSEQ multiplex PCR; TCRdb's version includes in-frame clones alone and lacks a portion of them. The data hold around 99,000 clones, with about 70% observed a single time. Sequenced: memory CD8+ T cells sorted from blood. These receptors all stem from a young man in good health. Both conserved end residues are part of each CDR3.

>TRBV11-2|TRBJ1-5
CASSSEPVQPQHF
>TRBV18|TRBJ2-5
CASSPRGLAGLGQTQYF
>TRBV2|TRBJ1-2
CASSPIQGAGNYGYTF
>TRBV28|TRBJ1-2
CASRTLGTDYGYTF
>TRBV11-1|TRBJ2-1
CASSWRQSYNEQFF
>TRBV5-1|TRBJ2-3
CASSLTSGDHRTQYF
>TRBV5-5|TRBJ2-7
CASSLTGQRTSGTYEQYF
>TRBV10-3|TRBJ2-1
CAIKSQGSLYNEQFF
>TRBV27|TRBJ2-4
CASAEWAGGTDIQYF
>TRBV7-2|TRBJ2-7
CASSFIRGSYEQYF
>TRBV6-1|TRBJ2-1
CASSLDRGSYNEQFF
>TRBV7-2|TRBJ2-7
CASSLEGTGDYEQYF
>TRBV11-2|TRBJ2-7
CASSLGGGAAYEQYF
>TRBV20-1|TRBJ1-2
CSAPTNYGYTF
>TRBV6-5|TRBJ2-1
CASRLGTSGYNEQFF
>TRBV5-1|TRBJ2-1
CASSLDPDRAYPGNEQFF
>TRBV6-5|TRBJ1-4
CASSVQGAGEKLFF
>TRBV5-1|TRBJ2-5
CASSLTGGAETQYF
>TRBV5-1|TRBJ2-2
CASTRTTRNTGELFF
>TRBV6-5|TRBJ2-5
CASSPTGGATQYF
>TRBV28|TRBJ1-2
CASSEVYGYTF
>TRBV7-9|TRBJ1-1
CASSPRDSLATEAFF
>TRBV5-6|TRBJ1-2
CASSSPAGTGGYRDGYTF
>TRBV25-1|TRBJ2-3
CASSGGQEGTDTQYF